This entry concerns a single T cell receptor beta chain. This clonotype was counted once. The antigen it binds to is not known. Base qualities are not provided; no much larger clone lies one nucleotide away. On its own, one read is weak support. Library creation used PCR. The run used an Illumina HiSeq 2500. To normalize quantification of the TCRbeta repertoire, the TCR libraries were built with molecular barcoding that relied on unique molecular identifiers. The public reads were reanalyzed by TCRdb: fastp trimming at Q25, MiXCR alignment, in-frame beta chains only. Here each entry gathers all rows of one CDR3 protein and keeps the most common genes and DNA. In this sample the table shows more than 200,000 distinct CDR3 sequences, roughly a sixth of which occur a single time. The ten largest make up around 45% of the sample. This sample stems from a study of T-cell reconstitution after alpha-beta-depleted transplantation in children (TCRdb year 2016). Notes on the research overall: T-cell immune reconstitution after TCRalphabeta/CD19-depleted allogeneic hematopoietic cell transplantation in children was quantitatively tracked in the study by means of TCR repertoire profiling.

What the study reported, not specific to this receptor: Over subsequent months, a decline in hyperexpanded clone frequencies was noted, and after one year, T-cell counts and TCRbeta diversity were mostly ascribed to newly produced T cells. Apparently early alphabetaT-cell count recovery about two months after transplant reportedly relied on only several hundred rapidly expanded clones derived from non-depleted graft cells. The high TCRbeta diversity at day 60 in some patients was ascribed to recipient T cells and intrathymic progenitors that had survived conditioning.

In the paper's terms, the treatment or condition label means: allogeneic hematopoietic cell transplantation with graft depleted of TCRalphabeta T cells and CD19 B cells. Transplant recipients were children who received TCRalphabeta/CD19-depleted allogeneic hematopoietic cell grafts. Sample: PBMCs, mostly from graft donor cells, taken 360 days after TCRalphabeta/CD19-depleted stem cell transplant. The source of this sequence is a male patient aged 2 to 10 who had a stem cell transplant for acute lymphoblastic leukemia, so the T cells may come from the graft donor.

The CDR3 corresponds to CAIKPGQGTYEQYF. The bases read TGTGCCATCAAACCGGGACAGGGAACCTACGAGCAGTACTTC. This chain is built from TRBV10-3 and TRBJ2-7; TRBD1 agrees with 9 junctional bases. V and J are trimmed by 7 bases and 2 bases, and the gene matches miss 6 bases of the junction. The germline V gene sets CDR1 to ENHRY and CDR2 to SYGVKD. The CDR3 has 14 amino acids, counting the end cysteine and phenylalanine. Only CDR3 DNA remains: 42 bases, in frame from the first base.